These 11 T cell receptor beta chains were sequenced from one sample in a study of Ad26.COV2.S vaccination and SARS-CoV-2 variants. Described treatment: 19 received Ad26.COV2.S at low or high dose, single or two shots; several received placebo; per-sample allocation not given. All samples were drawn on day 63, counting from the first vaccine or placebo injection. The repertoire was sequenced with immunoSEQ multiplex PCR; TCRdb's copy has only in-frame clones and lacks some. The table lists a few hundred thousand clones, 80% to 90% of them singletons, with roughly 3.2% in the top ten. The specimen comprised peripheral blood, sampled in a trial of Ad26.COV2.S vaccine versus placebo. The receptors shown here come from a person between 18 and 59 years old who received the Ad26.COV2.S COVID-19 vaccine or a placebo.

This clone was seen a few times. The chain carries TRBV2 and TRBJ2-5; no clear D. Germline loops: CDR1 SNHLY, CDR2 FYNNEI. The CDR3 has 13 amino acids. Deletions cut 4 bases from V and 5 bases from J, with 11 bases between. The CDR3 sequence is CASSVHQAETQYF. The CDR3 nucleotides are TGTGCCAGCAGTGTTCATCAGGCGGAGACCCAGTACTTC. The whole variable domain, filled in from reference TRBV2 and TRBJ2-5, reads EPEVTQTPSHQVTQMGQEVILRCVPISNHLYFYWYRQILGQKVEFLVSFYNNEISEKSEIFDDQFSVERPDGSNFTLKIRSTKLEDSAMYFCASSVHQAETQYFGPGTRLLVL.

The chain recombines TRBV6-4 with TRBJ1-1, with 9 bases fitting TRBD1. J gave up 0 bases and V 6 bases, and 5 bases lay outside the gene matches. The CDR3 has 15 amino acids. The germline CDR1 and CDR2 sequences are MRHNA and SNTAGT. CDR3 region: CASSPGQGLNTEAFF. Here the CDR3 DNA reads TGTGCCAGCAGCCCGGGACAGGGACTGAACACTGAAGCTTTCTTT.

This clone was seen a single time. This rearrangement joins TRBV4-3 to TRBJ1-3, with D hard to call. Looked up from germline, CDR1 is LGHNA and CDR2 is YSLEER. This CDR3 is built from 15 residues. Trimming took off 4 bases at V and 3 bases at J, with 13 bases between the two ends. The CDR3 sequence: CASSLRAEGGNTIYF. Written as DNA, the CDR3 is TGCGCCAGCAGCCTCCGGGCTGAGGGTGGAAACACCATATATTTT.

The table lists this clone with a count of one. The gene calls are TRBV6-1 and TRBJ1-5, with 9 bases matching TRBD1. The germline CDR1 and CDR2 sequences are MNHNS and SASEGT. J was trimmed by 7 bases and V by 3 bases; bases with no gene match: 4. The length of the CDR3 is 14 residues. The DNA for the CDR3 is TGTGCCAGCAGTGAGGGACAGGGTCGGCAGCCCCAGCATTTT. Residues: CASSEGQGRQPQHF.

The CDR3 spells CASEGGRTSLNTEAFF. The CDR3 DNA sequence: TGTGCCAGCGAAGGGGGCCGCACCTCATTGAACACTGAAGCTTTCTTT. The V and J genes are TRBV2 and TRBJ1-1; 7 bases agree with TRBD1. This CDR3 contains 16 residues. J was trimmed by 0 bases and V by 8 bases; bases with no gene match: 12. The germline V gene has CDR1 SNHLY and CDR2 FYNNEI.

The CDR3 sequence: CASSEVGAGEPPYEQYF. The CDR3 DNA is TGTGCCAGCAGTGAGGTGGGGGCAGGGGAGCCTCCCTACGAGCAGTACTTC. The gene calls are TRBV6-1 and TRBJ2-7; TRBD1 is a possible D gene (6 bases). The CDR3 runs to 17 residues. V shed 3 bases and J shed 2 bases, with 20 bases lying between them. Germline V gene data show CDR1 as MNHNS and CDR2 as SASEGT.

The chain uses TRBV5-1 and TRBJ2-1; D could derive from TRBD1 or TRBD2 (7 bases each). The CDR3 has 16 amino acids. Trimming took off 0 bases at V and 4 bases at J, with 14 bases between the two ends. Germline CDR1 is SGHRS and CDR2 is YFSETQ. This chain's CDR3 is CASSLALQGGYNEQFF. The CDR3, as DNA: TGCGCCAGCAGCTTGGCGTTGCAGGGGGGGTACAATGAGCAGTTCTTC.

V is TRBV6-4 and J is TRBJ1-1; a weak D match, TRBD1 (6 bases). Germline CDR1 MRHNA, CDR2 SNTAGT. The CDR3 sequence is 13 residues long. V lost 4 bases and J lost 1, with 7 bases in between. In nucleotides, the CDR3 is TGTGCCAGCAGTGGCAGGGGGAACACTGAAGCTTTCTTT. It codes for CASSGRGNTEAFF.

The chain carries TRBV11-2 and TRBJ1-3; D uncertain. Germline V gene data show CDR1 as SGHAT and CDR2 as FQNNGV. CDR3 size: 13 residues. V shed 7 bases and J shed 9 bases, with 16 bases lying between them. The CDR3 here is CASILVERGTIYF. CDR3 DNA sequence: TGTGCCAGCATCCTGGTTGAACGAGGCACCATATATTTT.

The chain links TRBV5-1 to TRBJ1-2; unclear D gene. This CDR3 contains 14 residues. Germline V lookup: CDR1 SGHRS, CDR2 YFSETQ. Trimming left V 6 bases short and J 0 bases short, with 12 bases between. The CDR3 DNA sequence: TGCGCCAGCACCGCCCGACACGCTAACTATGGCTACACCTTC. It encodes CASTARHANYGYTF. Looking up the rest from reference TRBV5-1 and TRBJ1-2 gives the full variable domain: KAGVTQTPRYLIKTRGQQVTLSCSPISGHRSVSWYQQTPGQGLQFLFEYFSETQRNKGNFPGRFSGRQFSNSRSEMNVSTLELGDSALYLCASTARHANYGYTFGSGTRLTVV.

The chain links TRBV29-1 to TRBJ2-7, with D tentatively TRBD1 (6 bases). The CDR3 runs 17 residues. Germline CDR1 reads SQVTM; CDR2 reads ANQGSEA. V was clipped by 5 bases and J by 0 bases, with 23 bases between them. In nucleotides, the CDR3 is TGCAGCGTTTTGGCTGGGAACAGGGAACATATCTCCTACGAGCAGTACTTC. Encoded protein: CSVLAGNREHISYEQYF.